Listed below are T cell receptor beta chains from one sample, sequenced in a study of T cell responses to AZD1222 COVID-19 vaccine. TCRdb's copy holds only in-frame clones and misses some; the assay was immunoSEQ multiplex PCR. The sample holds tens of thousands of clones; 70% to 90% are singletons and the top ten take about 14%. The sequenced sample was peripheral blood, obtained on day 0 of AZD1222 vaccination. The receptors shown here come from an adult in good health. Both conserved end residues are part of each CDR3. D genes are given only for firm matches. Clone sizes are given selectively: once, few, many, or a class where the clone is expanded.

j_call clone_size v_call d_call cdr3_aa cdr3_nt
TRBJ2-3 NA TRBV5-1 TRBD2 CASSLGGLAGTDTQYF TGCGCCAGCAGCCTAGGGGGACTAGCGGGCACAGATACGCAGTATTTT
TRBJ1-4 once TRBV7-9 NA CAGETLGNEKLFF TGTGCCGGGGAGACATTGGGTAATGAAAAACTGTTTTTT
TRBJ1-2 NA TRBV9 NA CASSPMQGKYGYTF TGTGCCAGCAGCCCGATGCAGGGGAAATATGGCTACACCTTC
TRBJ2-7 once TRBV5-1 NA CASSLSSSYEQYF TGCGCCAGCAGCTTGAGCAGCTCCTACGAGCAGTACTTC
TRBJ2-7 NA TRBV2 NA CASSEGSPAGEQYF TGTGCCAGCAGTGAAGGTAGCCCTGCGGGGGAGCAGTACTTC
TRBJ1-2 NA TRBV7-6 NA CASSPTPNTRGIEGYTF TGTGCCAGCAGCCCTACACCAAATACAAGGGGGATTGAAGGCTACACCTTC
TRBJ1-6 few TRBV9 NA CASSVVGDSSNSPLHF TGTGCCAGCAGCGTAGTAGGGGATTCGAGTAATTCACCCCTCCACTTT
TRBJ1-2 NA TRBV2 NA CASSNTGSYGYTF TGTGCCAGCAGTAACACAGGGAGCTATGGCTACACCTTC
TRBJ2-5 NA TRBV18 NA CASSPELTETETQYF TGTGCCAGCTCACCCGAATTGACAGAAACAGAGACCCAGTACTTC
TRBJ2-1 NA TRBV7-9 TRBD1 CASSGQVDSYNEQFF TGTGCCAGCAGCGGACAGGTCGACTCCTACAATGAGCAGTTCTTC
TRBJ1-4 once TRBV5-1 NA CASSLDPATNEKLFF TGCGCCAGCAGCTTGGATCCGGCAACTAATGAAAAACTGTTTTTT
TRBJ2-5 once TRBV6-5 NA CASSPMTSEGETQYF TGTGCCAGCAGCCCCATGACTAGTGAGGGTGAGACCCAGTACTTC
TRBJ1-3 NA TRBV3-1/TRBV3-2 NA CASSHNRHLSSGNTIYF TGTGCCAGCAGCCACAATAGGCACCTTAGCTCTGGAAACACCATATATTTT
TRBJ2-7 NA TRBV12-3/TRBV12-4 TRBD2 CASGGVRVYEQYF TGTGCCAGCGGGGGGGTAAGGGTTTACGAGCAGTACTTC
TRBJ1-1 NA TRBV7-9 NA CASSLFGDTEAFF TGTGCCAGCAGTCTCTTTGGAGACACTGAAGCTTTCTTT
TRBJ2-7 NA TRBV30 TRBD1 CAWTKSWTGGAGEQYF TGTGCCTGGACCAAGAGTTGGACAGGGGGCGCGGGGGAGCAGTACTTC
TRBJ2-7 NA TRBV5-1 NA CASSIDSYEQYF TGCGCCAGCAGCATCGATAGCTACGAGCAGTACTTC
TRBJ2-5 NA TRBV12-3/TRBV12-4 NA CASRPSTGTQYF TGTGCCAGCAGACCATCTACCGGGACCCAGTACTTC
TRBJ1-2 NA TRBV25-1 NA CASQDRTNYGYTF TGTGCCAGCCAAGACAGGACTAACTATGGCTACACCTTC
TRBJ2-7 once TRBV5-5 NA CASSTGLSSYEQYF TGTGCCAGCAGCACGGGACTGAGCTCCTACGAGCAGTACTTC
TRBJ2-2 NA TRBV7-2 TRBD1 CASSWDRENTGELFF TGTGCCAGCAGCTGGGACAGGGAGAACACCGGGGAGCTGTTTTTT
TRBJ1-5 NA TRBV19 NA CASRRESQPQHF TGTGCCAGTAGACGGGAGAGCCAGCCCCAGCATTTT
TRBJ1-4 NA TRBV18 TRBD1 CASSPLFGTGDEKLFF TGTGCCAGCTCACCACTTTTTGGGACAGGGGATGAAAAACTGTTTTTT
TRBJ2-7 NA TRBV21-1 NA CASSKDRQTYEQYF TGTGCCAGCAGCAAAGACCGGCAGACCTACGAGCAGTACTTC
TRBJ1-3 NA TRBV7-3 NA CASSSTGSGNTIYF TGTGCCAGCAGCTCTACAGGCTCTGGAAACACCATATATTTT
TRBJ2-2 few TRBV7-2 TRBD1 CASSLGSGGQAGELFF TGTGCCAGCAGCTTAGGTTCAGGGGGCCAGGCCGGGGAGCTGTTTTTT
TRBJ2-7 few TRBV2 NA CASRRRVGGRPYEQYF TGTGCCAGCAGGCGTCGTGTGGGGGGACGGCCCTACGAGCAGTACTTC
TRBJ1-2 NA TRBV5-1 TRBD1 CASSNGQADYGYTF TGCGCCAGCAGCAACGGACAGGCCGACTATGGCTACACCTTC
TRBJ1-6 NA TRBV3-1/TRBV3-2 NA CASSYGQNSPLHF TGTGCCAGCAGCTACGGACAGAATTCACCCCTCCACTTT
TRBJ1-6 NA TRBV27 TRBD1 CASSFRGDNSPLHF TGTGCCAGCAGTTTCAGGGGGGATAATTCACCCCTCCACTTT
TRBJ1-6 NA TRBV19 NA CASSPGLWNSPLHF TGTGCCAGTAGCCCAGGGTTGTGGAATTCACCCCTCCACTTT